These 4 T cell receptor beta chains came from one sample sequenced in a study of T cell repertoires in cytomegalovirus infection. No antigen has been assigned to these receptors. TCRdb ran MiXCR on the reads and lists one entry per CDR3 protein. Of more than 35,000 distinct CDR3 sequences listed, around half were seen once; the top ten hold about nine tenths. The sample was CD8+ T cells from cultured PBMCs, taken from culture after CMV antigen stimulation. The origin of the receptors is a human donor in good health (CMV status not recorded). Some clones in this sample may be carry-over from other donors' samples.

The chain employs TRBV4-3 and TRBJ2-5; D not certain. Germline V gene lookup returns CDR1 LGHNA and CDR2 YSLEER. CDR3 length: 17 amino acids. V was pared by 1 base and J by 3 bases, with 18 bases between. CDR3 region: CASSQVTRGGFEETQYF. The CDR3 coding sequence is TGCGCCAGCAGCCAAGTTACCCGAGGCGGATTCGAAGAGACCCAGTACTTC.

This clonotype has just a few counts. The chain links TRBV7-6 to TRBJ1-4; 11 bases match TRBD1. V was pared by 0 bases and J by 7 bases, with 7 bases of the junction left unmatched. This CDR3 region has 17 residues. CDR1 is SGHVS, CDR2 FNYEAQ, per germline. The CDR3 DNA sequence: TGTGCCAGCAGCTTAGCGCCCTCCGGGACAGGGGGTGAAAAACTGTTTTTT. Its translation is CASSLAPSGTGGEKLFF.

The chain uses TRBV7-4 and TRBJ2-5, with 8 nucleotides matching TRBD2. J lost 1 base, V lost 5 bases, and 3 bases had no gene match. Germline values: CDR1 SGHVT, CDR2 SQSDAQ. The CDR3 consists of 14 residues. CDR3: CASSRSGTQETQYF. The CDR3 DNA follows: TGTGCCAGCAGCCGTAGCGGGACCCAAGAGACCCAGTACTTC.

This clonotype was counted a few times. This chain uses TRBV7-8 with TRBJ1-5, with a tentative D call TRBD1 (5 bases). The CDR3 runs to 17 residues. V gave up 3 bases and J gave up 6 bases, with 21 bases separating them. Germline V gives CDR1 SGHVS, CDR2 FQNEAQ. The CDR3 nucleotides read TGTGCCAGCAGCTTTGACATGTTGGGGCGATCGGGTCAGCCCCAGCATTTT. This encodes CASSFDMLGRSGQPQHF.